Presented here are 11 T cell receptor beta chains from one specimen sequenced in a study of neurological immune-mediated disorders. MiXCR was run by TCRdb on the 5' RACE reads, yielding one entry per CDR3 protein. This sample has roughly 52,000 distinct CDR3 sequences; 5.8% occur once, and the top ten carry 1.1% to 1.5%. The specimen was CD4+ T cells from blood. The receptors stem from a woman under 30 with multiple sclerosis.

The table lists this clonotype with many counts. The chain couples TRBV15 to TRBJ2-7, with TRBD1 as a possible D gene (6 bases). Trimming took 1 base from V and 2 from J, leaving 9 bases between them. There are 14 residues in the CDR3. Germline V CDR1 and CDR2: LNHNV, YYDKDF (reference sequence). The CDR3 reads CATSRGQATYEQYF. The CDR3 DNA sequence: TGTGCCACCAGCAGAGGACAGGCTACCTACGAGCAGTACTTC.

The table lists this clonotype with many counts. The chain employs TRBV25-1 and TRBJ1-2; no clear D. The CDR3 runs 13 residues. V lost 3 bases, J lost 4 bases, and 9 bases lay in between. From germline, CDR1 is MGHDK and CDR2 SYGVNS. This chain's CDR3 is CASSDVNGYGYTF. The DNA for the CDR3 is TGTGCCAGCAGTGACGTTAACGGCTATGGCTACACCTTC.

This clonotype occurred many times. This chain connects TRBV20-1 to TRBJ1-6; D is unclear. V was cut by 4 bases and J by 5 bases, with 9 bases left in between. CDR3 length: 13 residues. Germline CDR1 reads DFQATT; CDR2 reads SNEGSKA (reference sequence). CDR3 loop: CSATRGDNSPLHF. In DNA form, the CDR3 reads TGCAGTGCTACCCGGGGAGATAATTCACCCCTCCACTTT.

This clonotype came up many times. The chain uses TRBV10-3 and TRBJ1-1, with TRBD1 matching over 8 bases. This CDR3 spans 13 amino acids. The V gene's germline CDR1 is ENHRY and CDR2 SYGVKD. With V trimmed by 6 bases and J by 0 bases, 0 bases remained unmatched. The CDR3 protein is CAIRDRVNTEAFF. The CDR3 DNA is TGTGCCATCAGGGACAGGGTGAACACTGAAGCTTTCTTT.

This clonotype was counted at least ten times. The chain links TRBV7-2 to TRBJ2-1; 7 nucleotides align to TRBD1. Germline trimming cut 7 bases from V and 9 bases from J; bases unmatched to any gene: 12. This CDR3 is built from 14 residues. The V gene's germline CDR1 is SGHTA and CDR2 FQGNSA. The CDR3 spells CASTPDRWSTEQFF. In DNA form, the CDR3 reads TGTGCCAGCACCCCGGACAGGTGGAGCACTGAGCAGTTCTTC.

This clonotype was observed at least ten times. The V call is TRBV5-1, the J call TRBJ1-2; D is perhaps TRBD1 (5 bases). Germline-derived CDR1 and CDR2 are SGHRS and YFSETQ. CDR3 length: 18 residues. Trimming removed 1 base at V and 0 bases at J, with 19 bases between. The CDR3 here is CASSLSGGSAVSNYGYTF. The CDR3 DNA is TGCGCCAGCAGCTTGTCGGGGGGATCAGCCGTTTCTAACTATGGCTACACCTTC.

This clonotype has a count of ten or more. V is TRBV29-1 and J is TRBJ1-2; TRBD1 agrees at 8 bases. V dropped 6 bases and J dropped 8; count of bases not matched to a gene: 17. The CDR3 runs 15 residues. Germline CDR1 SQVTM, CDR2 ANQGSEA. The CDR3 DNA reads TGCAGCGTCGGGACAGGCGGAGCTACCCTGAGGGGCTACACCTTC. This translates into CSVGTGGATLRGYTF. Filled out from reference TRBV29-1 and TRBJ1-2, the complete variable domain reads SAVISQKPSRDICQRGTSLTIQCQVDSQVTMMFWYRQQPGQSLTLIATANQGSEATYESGFVIDKFPISRPNLTFSTLTVSNMSPEDSSIYLCSVGTGGATLRGYTFGSGTRLTVV.

This clonotype has more than one count but fewer than ten. The chain combines TRBV12-3 or TRBV12-4 with TRBJ1-4; no firm D call. This CDR3 comprises 14 residues. With 4 bases removed from V and 0 bases from J, the gap between germline ends came to 6 bases. The CDR3 region is CASSSGATNEKLFF. The CDR3 DNA reads as TGTGCCAGCAGTTCAGGAGCAACTAATGAAAAACTGTTTTTT.

This clonotype was counted ten times or more. The chain employs TRBV9 and TRBJ2-7, with 8 positions matching TRBD1. Germline V gene lookup returns CDR1 SGDLS and CDR2 YYNGEE. The CDR3 contains 16 residues. Losses at the gene ends were 4 bases for V and 1 base for J; bases not matched to a gene: 10. This CDR3 reads CASSPNLQGVSYEQYV. In DNA, the CDR3 is TGTGCCAGCAGCCCTAATTTACAGGGGGTATCCTACGAGCAGTACGTC.

The sample holds many counts of this clonotype. The rearrangement joins TRBV7-2 to TRBJ2-7, with TRBD1 as a possible D gene (6 bases). Germline CDR1 SGHTA, CDR2 FQGNSA. V lost 4 bases to trimming and J lost 3 bases, with 16 bases between them. The CDR3 is 15 amino acids. The chain's CDR3 is CASSSPLGAGYEQYF. DNA of the CDR3: TGTGCCAGCAGCTCCCCTTTGGGGGCGGGCTACGAGCAGTACTTC.

This clonotype came up many times. The rearrangement joins TRBV27 to TRBJ1-1; 7 bases fit TRBD1. V dropped 2 bases and J dropped 1; count of bases not matched to a gene: 4. Germline CDR1 is MNHEY and CDR2 is SMNVEV (reference sequence). The CDR3 is made up of 15 amino acids. The chain's CDR3 is CASSLKGAKNTEAFF. The CDR3 coding sequence is TGTGCCAGCAGTTTAAAGGGGGCGAAGAACACTGAAGCTTTCTTT.